A single sample is the source of the 17 T cell receptor beta chains below, sequenced in a study of cytomegalovirus exposure and HLA in healthy donors. Some clones are missing from TCRdb's copy, which holds only in-frame ones; the method was immunoSEQ multiplex PCR. The table includes 60,000 to 85,000 clones, approximately 93% detected once. The sample taken for sequencing was PBMCs. Every receptor here comes from a man aged 18 to 30 in good health and CMV-seropositive.

The CDR3 bases are TGTGCCAGCAGCTTGGGTGGGACAGGGGGCTTGATGAACACTGAAGCTTTCTTT. This encodes CASSLGGTGGLMNTEAFF. The V call is TRBV5-4, the J call TRBJ1-1; 12 nucleotides agree with TRBD1. The CDR3 spans 18 residues. V shed 0 bases and J 0 bases; nucleotides not matched to a gene: 6. CDR1 SGHNT and CDR2 YYREEE come from the germline V gene (reference sequence).

V gene TRBV7-3 combines with J gene TRBJ2-1; D is unclear. Trimming cost V 0 bases and J 0 bases, with 6 bases left between them. The CDR3 length is 15 residues. Per germline, CDR1 SGHTA and CDR2 FQGTGA. For the CDR3, the DNA is TGTGCCAGCAGCTTAACGCGGAGCTCCTACAATGAGCAGTTCTTC. Its protein product is CASSLTRSSYNEQFF.

The chain employs TRBV5-1 and TRBJ1-1, with D maybe TRBD1 (5 bases). CDR1 is SGHRS, CDR2 YFSETQ, per germline. The V end lost 4 bases, the J end lost 1 base, and 11 bases lay between the germline ends. CDR3 size: 14 residues. The chain's CDR3 is CASSPGTPNTEAFF. The CDR3 DNA reads TGCGCCAGCAGCCCCGGGACTCCGAACACTGAAGCTTTCTTT.

The chain couples TRBV7-2 to TRBJ1-5; a possible D gene is TRBD1 (6 bases). The CDR3 contains 13 residues. The germline CDR1 and CDR2 sequences are SGHTA and FQGNSA. The V end was cut by 5 bases, the J end by 7 bases, with 12 bases between. This CDR3 is CASSIQGNQPQHF. CDR3 coding DNA: TGTGCCAGCAGCATACAGGGAAACCAGCCCCAGCATTTT.

This chain uses TRBV13 with TRBJ1-2; weak D call: TRBD1 (5 bases). With 1 base removed from V and 8 bases from J, the gap between germline ends came to 17 bases. Germline V lookup: CDR1 PRHDT, CDR2 FYEKMQ (reference sequence). The length of the CDR3 is 15 residues. CDR3 bases: TGTGCCAGCAGCTTAGCCAGGGTAACGGTAGGCGGCTACACCTTC. Translated: CASSLARVTVGGYTF.

The CDR3 DNA sequence: TGTGCCAGCAGCAGACAGGGGGCGCGTGTCGGGGAGCTGTTTTTT. Its protein product is CASSRQGARVGELFF. This chain links TRBV11-3 with TRBJ2-2; TRBD1 matches at 10 bases. The germline V gene has CDR1 SGHNT and CDR2 YENEEA. This CDR3 is built from 15 residues. Losses at the gene ends were 5 bases for V and 7 bases for J; bases not matched to a gene: 7.

The rearrangement uses TRBV5-1 and TRBJ1-5; tentative D call: TRBD1 (5 bases). Germline CDR1 SGHRS, CDR2 YFSETQ. The CDR3 consists of 12 residues. V was shortened by 0 bases and J by 9 bases, with 7 bases between the two germline ends. In DNA, the CDR3 is TGCGCCAGCAGCTTGGCGGGGGGGCCCCAGCATTTT. As protein: CASSLAGGPQHF.

The chain has TRBV10-3 and TRBJ2-7; 10 bases match TRBD2. Germline CDR1 ENHRY, CDR2 SYGVKD. The CDR3 sequence is 15 residues long. The V and J ends lost 0 bases and 3 bases, in that order; junction bases with no gene match: 2. The CDR3 sequence: CAISESRTSGYEQYF. The CDR3 bases are TGTGCCATCAGTGAGTCGCGGACTAGCGGCTACGAGCAGTACTTC.

As DNA, the CDR3 is TGCAGCGTCGTCGGGGGCTATGGCTACACCTTC. Its translation is CSVVGGYGYTF. J is TRBJ1-2 and V is TRBV29-1, with D possibly TRBD1 on 5 matching bases. CDR1 SQVTM and CDR2 ANQGSEA come from the germline V gene. The CDR3 runs to 11 residues. Trimming left V 6 bases short and J 4 bases short, with 9 bases between.

V and J are TRBV5-6 and TRBJ2-1; D not certain. The CDR3 spans 14 residues. Germline V gene data show CDR1 as SGHDT and CDR2 as YYEEEE. The V gene lost 2 bases and the J gene lost 8 bases, with 14 bases spanning the gap. The DNA of the CDR3 is TGTGCCAGCAGCTTCAGCCCCCCCGGAGATGAGCAGTTCTTC. Translated, it gives CASSFSPPGDEQFF.

The chain is built from TRBV11-3 and TRBJ1-1; 7 bases line up with TRBD1. V was pared by 5 bases and J by 1 base, with 4 bases of the junction left unmatched. Germline assignment: CDR1 SGHNT and CDR2 YENEEA. This CDR3 contains 14 residues. The CDR3 is CASSPGQPNTEAFF. CDR3 nucleotide sequence: TGTGCCAGCAGCCCGGGACAGCCGAACACTGAAGCTTTCTTT.

V gene TRBV7-9 combines with J gene TRBJ2-7, with D possibly being TRBD1 (5 bases). CDR3 size: 12 residues. Trimming pared 2 bases from V and 7 bases from J, leaving 9 bases between. The germline gives CDR1 SEHNR, CDR2 FQNEAQ (reference sequence). CDR3 amino acids: CASSLQGWEQYF. The CDR3 DNA reads as TGTGCCAGCAGCTTACAGGGATGGGAGCAGTACTTC. Complete variable domain (other parts from reference TRBV7-9 and TRBJ2-7): DTGVSQNPRHKITKRGQNVTFRCDPISEHNRLYWYRQTLGQGPEFLTYFQNEAQLEKSRLLSDRFSAERPKGSFSTLEIQRTEQGDSAMYLCASSLQGWEQYFGPGTRLTVT.

The V call is TRBV4-2, the J call TRBJ2-7; 8 bases line up with TRBD2. With V trimmed by 0 bases and J by 2 bases, 6 bases remained unmatched. The CDR3 covers 16 residues. Per germline, CDR1 LGHNA and CDR2 YNFKEQ. The CDR3 loop reads CASSQDASGSPYEQYF. The DNA of the CDR3 is TGTGCCAGCAGCCAAGATGCGAGCGGGAGTCCCTACGAGCAGTACTTC.

This clone appeared a few times. The V gene is TRBV2, the J gene TRBJ2-7, with D possibly TRBD2 on 6 matching bases. The V gene's germline CDR1 is SNHLY and CDR2 FYNNEI. Trimming stripped 7 bases from V and 6 bases from J, with 19 bases between. This CDR3 contains 14 residues. This CDR3 reads CASTASVALGEQYF. CDR3 nucleotide sequence: TGTGCCAGCACGGCTAGCGTGGCCCTGGGCGAGCAGTACTTC.

J is TRBJ1-1 and V is TRBV30, with D maybe TRBD1 (5 bases). Trimming took off 4 bases at V and 2 bases at J, with 14 bases between the two ends. CDR3 length: 14 amino acids. The germline V gene encodes CDR1 GTSNPN and CDR2 SVGIG (reference sequence). CDR3 region: CAWNSGLINTEAFF. CDR3 coding DNA: TGTGCCTGGAATTCAGGGTTAATTAACACTGAAGCTTTCTTT.

The chain combines TRBV28 with TRBJ2-7, with 9 bases aligning to TRBD2. CDR1 is MDHEN, CDR2 SYDVKM, per germline. There are 13 residues in the CDR3. V lost 8 bases and J lost 3; bases outside the gene matches: 5. The CDR3 sequence: CASGTSPLYEQYF. The CDR3 DNA follows: TGTGCCAGCGGGACTAGCCCACTCTACGAGCAGTACTTC.

CDR3 DNA sequence: TGTGCCAGCAGCTTATTTAGCGGGAGCTACGAGCAGTACTTC. It translates to CASSLFSGSYEQYF. The rearrangement uses TRBV7-2 and TRBJ2-7; 9 bases align to TRBD2. V trimming: 2 bases; J trimming: 3 bases; junction bases outside the gene matches: 2. CDR1 SGHTA and CDR2 FQGNSA come from the germline V gene. The CDR3 has 14 amino acids. Supplemented by reference TRBV7-2 and TRBJ2-7, the full variable domain reads GAGVSQSPSNKVTEKGKDVELRCDPISGHTALYWYRQSLGQGLEFLIYFQGNSAPDKSGLPSDRFSAERTGGSVSTLTIQRTQQEDSAVYLCASSLFSGSYEQYFGPGTRLTVT.